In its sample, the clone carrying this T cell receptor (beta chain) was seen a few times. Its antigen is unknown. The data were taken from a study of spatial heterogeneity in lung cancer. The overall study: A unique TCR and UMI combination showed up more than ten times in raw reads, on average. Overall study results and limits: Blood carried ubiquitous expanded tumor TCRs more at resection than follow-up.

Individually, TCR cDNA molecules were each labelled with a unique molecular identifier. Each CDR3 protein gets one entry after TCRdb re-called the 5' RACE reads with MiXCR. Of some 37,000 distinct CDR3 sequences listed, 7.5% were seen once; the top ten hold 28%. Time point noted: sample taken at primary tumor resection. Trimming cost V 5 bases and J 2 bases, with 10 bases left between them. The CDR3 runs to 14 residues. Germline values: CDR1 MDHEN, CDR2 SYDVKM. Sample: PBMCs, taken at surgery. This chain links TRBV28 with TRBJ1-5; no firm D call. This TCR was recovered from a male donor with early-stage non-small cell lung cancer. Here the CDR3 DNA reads TGTGCCAGCAGTACATCGACCCGCAATCAGCCCCAGCATTTT. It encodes CASSTSTRNQPQHF.